This T cell receptor (beta chain) was identified in a study of identical twins. Findings and caveats of the study: Invariant populations such as MAIT and iNKT cells could partly muddle zero-insertion analyses. Monozygotic twins shared more out-of-frame TCR alpha than recombination models predicted. Shared out-of-frame alpha sequences (those common to twins) showed excess low generation probability.

A word on this clonotype: Its specificity is unknown.

In germline, CDR1 is SGHRS, CDR2 YFSETQ. The ends lost 2 bases at V and 2 bases at J; junction bases unmatched: 7. The CDR3 length is 17 residues. Template switching added a universal primer site, and cDNA bore unique molecular identifiers. TCRdb processed the 5' RACE reads anew with MiXCR; each CDR3 protein has one entry. The data hold about 1.7 million distinct CDR3 sequences, with roughly 35% observed a single time. Specimen: cord blood. The TCR was taken from a newborn girl in good health. The rearrangement links TRBV5-1 to TRBJ2-2, with TRBD2 matching 9 bases. The CDR3 protein is CASSFGSGGRNTGELFF. As DNA, the CDR3 is TGCGCCAGCAGCTTCGGTAGCGGGGGCCGAAACACCGGGGAGCTGTTTTTT.